Below, 3 T cell receptor beta chains from the same sample are listed, as sequenced in a study of cytomegalovirus exposure and HLA in healthy donors. The PCR contained 60 Vbeta and 13 Jbeta primers. Profiled with immunoSEQ multiplex PCR; TCRdb holds only in-frame clones, not every one. This table holds about 170,000 clones, 65% to 90% found once. The source material was PBMCs. Source of these receptors: a male donor in good health and CMV-seronegative.

The rearrangement links TRBV30 to TRBJ2-7; the match to TRBD1 covers 9 bases. Germline CDR1 reads GTSNPN; CDR2 reads SVGIG (reference sequence). The CDR3 is 14 residues long. V was clipped by 2 bases and J by 2 bases; unmatched bases: 4. CDR3 bases: TGTGCCTGGAGTTGGGGACAGGGCCCCTACGAGCAGTACTTC. Translating gives CAWSWGQGPYEQYF.

The genes are TRBV5-1 and TRBJ1-4; a weak D match, TRBD1 (6 bases). CDR1 is SGHRS, CDR2 YFSETQ, per germline. This CDR3 is 15 amino acids long. Trimming shortened V by 5 bases and J by 4 bases, and 15 bases separated the two germline ends. The CDR3 sequence is CASSSAGAFNEKLFF. As DNA, the CDR3 is TGCGCCAGCAGTTCCGCGGGGGCTTTTAATGAAAAACTGTTTTTT. The whole variable domain, remainder taken from reference TRBV5-1 and TRBJ1-4, is KAGVTQTPRYLIKTRGQQVTLSCSPISGHRSVSWYQQTPGQGLQFLFEYFSETQRNKGNFPGRFSGRQFSNSRSEMNVSTLELGDSALYLCASSSAGAFNEKLFFGSGTQLSVL.

V and J are TRBV9 and TRBJ1-2, with D uncertain. CDR1 is SGDLS, CDR2 YYNGEE, per germline. V gave up 0 bases and J gave up 4 bases, with 13 bases separating them. The CDR3 extends over 15 amino acids. CDR3 DNA sequence: TGTGCCAGCAGCGTAGATTTCAACCGGGGCTATGGCTACACCTTC. It specifies CASSVDFNRGYGYTF.